Below are 14 T cell receptor beta chains sequenced from a single sample in a study of shared clonotypes between healthy human individuals. Clones were sequenced by immunoSEQ multiplex PCR, and TCRdb holds only the in-frame ones, with some missing. The table includes 530,000 or so clones, about 80% detected once. The material sequenced was PBMCs. The receptors derive from a woman between 35 and 50 years old in good health. Some clones in this sample may be carry-over from other donors' samples.

The V and J genes are TRBV5-1 and TRBJ2-5; 8 bases fit TRBD1. Losses at the gene ends were 4 bases for V and 5 bases for J; bases not matched to a gene: 10. The germline V gene encodes CDR1 SGHRS and CDR2 YFSETQ. The CDR3 sequence is 15 residues long. CDR3 nucleotide sequence: TGCGCCAGCAGCCCCCGGACAGGGCTGAGGGAGACCCAGTACTTC. Amino acids: CASSPRTGLRETQYF.

The chain has TRBV7-9 and TRBJ2-1; no firm D call. The CDR3 spans 16 residues. Trimming stripped 4 bases from V and 3 bases from J, with 16 bases between. Per germline, CDR1 SEHNR and CDR2 FQNEAQ (reference sequence). The CDR3 DNA reads as TGTGCCAGCAGCTCTTGGCCTGGCCCTATCTACAATGAGCAGTTCTTC. Protein product: CASSSWPGPIYNEQFF.

A few counts support this clone. The V gene is TRBV6-1, the J gene TRBJ2-5; D unresolved. The DNA end is more similar to TRBJ2-7, so the J call may be wrong. Germline assignment: CDR1 MNHNS and CDR2 SASEGT. The CDR3 is made up of 12 amino acids. The CDR3 DNA reads as TGTGCCAGCAGTGAATTACAGCTCGAGCAGTACTTC. Its translation is CASSELQLEQYF.

About this clone: Other DNA sequences in the same sample also yield this CDR3. This rearrangement joins TRBV5-1 to TRBJ1-1, with D unresolved. The CDR3 covers 12 residues. Germline V lookup: CDR1 SGHRS, CDR2 YFSETQ. V was cut by 0 bases and J by 4 bases, with 4 bases left in between. Here the CDR3 DNA reads TGCGCCAGCAGCTTGGTTGGCACTGAAGCTTTCTTT. As protein: CASSLVGTEAFF. Together with reference TRBV5-1 and TRBJ1-1, the CDR3 gives the full variable domain: KAGVTQTPRYLIKTRGQQVTLSCSPISGHRSVSWYQQTPGQGLQFLFEYFSETQRNKGNFPGRFSGRQFSNSRSEMNVSTLELGDSALYLCASSLVGTEAFFGQGTRLTVV.

There are many counts of this clone. This chain connects TRBV18 to TRBJ1-6; possible D gene TRBD1, 5 bases. CDR3 length: 15 amino acids. Per the germline V gene, CDR1 is KGHSH and CDR2 is LQKENI. Deletions cut 1 base from V and 7 bases from J, with 11 bases between. The chain's CDR3 is CASSPQTVGNSPLHF. CDR3 coding DNA: TGTGCCAGCTCACCACAGACAGTGGGGAATTCACCCCTCCACTTT.

The genes are TRBV13 and TRBJ2-1; 7 bases fit TRBD1. This CDR3 is built from 16 residues. V gave up 5 bases and J gave up 4 bases; unmatched junction bases: 11. In germline, CDR1 is PRHDT, CDR2 FYEKMQ (reference sequence). CDR3 loop: CASSPKGQSTYNEQFF. CDR3 bases: TGTGCCAGCAGCCCTAAGGGACAGTCTACTTACAATGAGCAGTTCTTC.

The gene calls are TRBV28 and TRBJ2-2, with 13 bases fitting TRBD2. The V and J ends lost 10 bases and 0 bases, in that order; junction bases with no gene match: 5. Germline V gene sequence: CDR1 MDHEN, CDR2 SYDVKM. This CDR3 is built from 16 residues. CDR3 coding DNA: TGTGCCACCCGACTAGCGGGAGGTACGAACACCGGGGAGCTGTTTTTT. Protein: CATRLAGGTNTGELFF.

The gene calls are TRBV27 and TRBJ1-1, with TRBD1 as a possible D gene (5 bases). The CDR3 contains 13 residues. Germline V lookup: CDR1 MNHEY, CDR2 SMNVEV (reference sequence). V lost 5 bases and J lost 7, with 14 bases in between. CDR3 nucleotide sequence: TGTGCCAGCAGTCACCACAGGTCTGGTGAAGCTTTCTTT. Protein: CASSHHRSGEAFF.

V is TRBV7-3 and J is TRBJ2-2; D assignment may be TRBD1 or TRBD2 (5 bases each). CDR1 SGHTA and CDR2 FQGTGA come from the germline V gene. The CDR3 is 13 residues long. V lost 2 bases and J lost 4, with 5 bases in between. CDR3 sequence: CASSLGGTGELFF. In DNA form, the CDR3 reads TGTGCCAGCAGCTTAGGGGGCACCGGGGAGCTGTTTTTT.

The chain carries TRBV5-6 and TRBJ2-5; possible D gene TRBD2, 5 bases. The CDR3 is 17 residues long. Germline CDR1 SGHDT, CDR2 YYEEEE. Deletions cut 3 bases from V and 4 bases from J, with 22 bases between. DNA for the CDR3: TGTGCCAGCAGCTCCAAGACTATAGTGAGATGGGTAGAGACCCAGTACTTC. This encodes CASSSKTIVRWVETQYF.

The sample holds one count of this clone. The chain employs TRBV19 and TRBJ1-2; 8 nucleotides agree with TRBD1. Trimming removed 4 bases from V and 5 bases from J; junction bases left unmatched: 3. The CDR3 sequence is 13 residues long. Germline lookup yields CDR1 LNHDA and CDR2 SQIVND (reference sequence). Written as DNA, the CDR3 is TGTGCCAGTAGTACGGACAGGGAGTATGGCTACACCTTC. Translation: CASSTDREYGYTF. Using reference TRBV19 and TRBJ1-2 for the parts outside the CDR3, the full variable domain is DGGITQSPKYLFRKEGQNVTLSCEQNLNHDAMYWYRQDPGQGLRLIYYSQIVNDFQKGDIAEGYSVSREKKESFPLTVTSAQKNPTAFYLCASSTDREYGYTFGSGTRLTVV.

The gene calls are TRBV7-2 and TRBJ2-3, with TRBD1 matching over 7 bases. The CDR3 is made up of 14 amino acids. V dropped 8 bases and J dropped 5; count of bases not matched to a gene: 10. Germline values: CDR1 SGHTA, CDR2 FQGNSA. CDR3 DNA: TGTGCCAGCGGCAACAGGGGAGATCTAGATACGCAGTATTTT. It codes for CASGNRGDLDTQYF.

Regarding this clone: Additional DNA sequences in this sample encode the identical CDR3. The V call is TRBV5-4, the J call TRBJ2-3; a possible D gene is TRBD2 (6 bases). V dropped 2 bases and J dropped 6 bases, with 10 bases sitting between them. The CDR3 totals 13 residues. Germline V lookup: CDR1 SGHNT, CDR2 YYREEE (reference sequence). The CDR3 DNA reads as TGTGCCAGCAGCTTAGCGGGTAGGGATACGCAGTATTTT. This translates into CASSLAGRDTQYF. The complete variable domain, with remaining parts taken from reference TRBV5-4 and TRBJ2-3, reads ETGVTQSPTHLIKTRGQQVTLRCSSQSGHNTVSWYQQALGQGPQFIFQYYREEENGRGNFPPRFSGLQFPNYSSELNVNALELDDSALYLCASSLAGRDTQYFGPGTRLTVL.

The V call is TRBV29-1, the J call TRBJ2-5, with 10 bases identical to TRBD1. Germline V gives CDR1 SQVTM, CDR2 ANQGSEA. The CDR3 extends over 14 amino acids. V shed 7 bases, J shed 1 base, and the junction held 6 bases outside the gene matches. The CDR3 nucleotides read TGCAGCGCTGGCGGGACAGGGGCCCAAGAGACCCAGTACTTC. Protein: CSAGGTGAQETQYF.